A selection of T cell receptor beta chains follows, all from one sample in a study of T cells in Graves' hyperthyroidism and ophthalmopathy. TCRdb re-called the multiplex PCR reads with MiXCR, one entry per CDR3 protein. The sample yields a few hundred thousand distinct CDR3 sequences, roughly 13% seen once. The sample was blood. All receptors derive from a woman aged 35 to 49 with Graves' ophthalmopathy. Both conserved end residues are part of each CDR3. D genes are given only for firm matches. Size is stated for part of the rows, as once, few or many counts, or as a class when the clone is expanded.

>TRBJ2-3|TRBV29-1|-|-
CSVAAGSATDTQYF
TGCAGCGTTGCTGCAGGGAGTGCGACAGATACGCAGTATTTT
>TRBJ2-3|TRBV27|TRBD2|many
CASSHGTSPSTDTQYF
TGTGCCAGCAGTCACGGGACTAGTCCTAGCACAGATACGCAGTATTTT
>TRBJ2-1|TRBV27|TRBD1|many
CASSLSARDRVGNEQFF
TGTGCCAGCAGTTTATCGGCCCGGGACAGGGTAGGTAATGAGCAGTTCTTC
>TRBJ1-5|TRBV12-3/TRBV12-4|-|many
CASRKGGQLISNQPQHF
TGTGCCAGCAGAAAAGGCGGCCAACTGATTAGCAATCAGCCCCAGCATTTT
>TRBJ1-1|TRBV27|-|many
CASMHRTNTEAFF
TGTGCCAGCATGCACAGGACAAACACTGAAGCTTTCTTT
>TRBJ2-3|TRBV19|TRBD2|few
CASSAGGRTDTQYF
TGTGCCAGTAGTGCGGGGGGGCGTACAGATACGCAGTATTTT
>TRBJ1-2|TRBV12-3/TRBV12-4|-|-
CASSPPAGVSDYGYTF
TGTGCCAGCAGTCCCCCAGCGGGGGTAAGCGACTATGGCTACACCTTC
>TRBJ2-7|TRBV6-9|-|few
CASSYDLRALTVHEQYF
TGTGCCAGCAGTTACGACCTCCGGGCCCTGACCGTCCACGAGCAGTACTTC
>TRBJ1-1|TRBV4-1|-|few
CASSPSGLAGVGAFF
TGCGCCAGCAGCCCATCCGGACTCGCTGGGGTGGGAGCTTTCTTT
>TRBJ2-1|TRBV7-8|TRBD2|many
CASSLLAGGPYNEQFF
TGTGCCAGCAGCTTGCTAGCGGGAGGGCCCTACAATGAGCAGTTCTTC
>TRBJ2-3|TRBV28|TRBD1|many
CASSSITGADTQYF
TGTGCCAGCAGTTCGATCACAGGGGCAGATACGCAGTATTTT
>TRBJ2-1|TRBV7-9|-|-
CASSSGTTSSYNEQFF
TGTGCCAGCAGCTCAGGCACAACTAGCTCCTACAATGAGCAGTTCTTC
>TRBJ1-5|TRBV19|TRBD1|many
CASMAGGKGNQPQHF
TGTGCCAGTATGGCAGGGGGCAAGGGCAATCAGCCCCAGCATTTT
>TRBJ1-2|TRBV20-1|TRBD1|many
CSAGQGTNYGYTF
TGCAGTGCCGGACAGGGCACTAACTATGGCTACACCTTC
>TRBJ1-4|TRBV7-6|TRBD1|few
CASSAGQGWDKLFF
TGTGCCAGCAGCGCGGGACAGGGTTGGGATAAACTGTTTTTT
>TRBJ2-7|TRBV5-5|TRBD2|many
CASSLVAGAALGQYF
TGTGCCAGCAGCTTGGTAGCGGGAGCTGCTTTGGGGCAGTACTTC
>TRBJ1-5|TRBV24-1|-|many
CATSDAIVNQPQHF
TGTGCCACCAGTGATGCCATTGTCAATCAGCCCCAGCATTTT
>TRBJ1-5|TRBV30|-|-
CAWSLGGSSNQPQHF
TGTGCCTGGAGTTTAGGGGGTTCGAGCAATCAGCCCCAGCATTTT
>TRBJ1-1|TRBV28|-|many
CASSLRSGNTEAFF
TGTGCCAGCAGTTTGAGATCGGGGAACACTGAAGCTTTCTTT
>TRBJ2-1|TRBV12-3/TRBV12-4|-|many
CASSLARAGPYNEQFF
TGTGCCAGCAGTTTAGCGCGGGCGGGCCCCTACAATGAGCAGTTCTTC
>TRBJ2-2|TRBV20-1|TRBD2|-
CSAILAGDTGELFF
TGCAGTGCTATCCTGGCGGGGGACACCGGGGAGCTGTTTTTT
>TRBJ1-1|TRBV7-9|TRBD1|many
CASSPDTGGVNTEAFF
TGTGCCAGCAGCCCGGATACAGGGGGGGTGAACACTGAAGCTTTCTTT
>TRBJ2-7|TRBV5-5|TRBD2|few
CASSLGGGSYNEQYF
TGTGCCAGCAGCTTGGGCGGGGGATCCTACAATGAGCAGTACTTC
>TRBJ2-1|TRBV6-1|-|few
CASSDGYGGEQFF
TGTGCCAGCAGTGATGGGTACGGGGGCGAGCAGTTCTTC
>TRBJ2-7|TRBV7-8|-|many
CASSLALGSGYEQYF
TGTGCCAGCAGCTTAGCGCTTGGGTCGGGCTACGAGCAGTACTTC
>TRBJ1-5|TRBV6-1|TRBD1|many
CASSRGQGAIIDQPQHF
TGTGCCAGCAGCCGTGGACAGGGGGCAATTATCGATCAGCCCCAGCATTTT
>TRBJ2-1|TRBV7-8|-|few
CASSSSIYGGLPYNEQFF
TGTGCCAGCAGCTCCTCTATCTACGGGGGCCTTCCCTACAATGAGCAGTTCTTC
>TRBJ2-7|TRBV20-1|TRBD1|many
CSAAGTAIYEQYF
TGCAGTGCCGCCGGGACAGCGATCTACGAGCAGTACTTC
>TRBJ2-3|TRBV7-2|TRBD2|many
CASSPRTSGFTDTQYF
TGTGCCAGCAGCCCCCGGACTAGCGGATTCACAGATACGCAGTATTTT
>TRBJ1-6|TRBV5-1|TRBD1|-
CASSFLTGNNSPLHF
TGCGCCAGCAGCTTCCTGACAGGGAATAATTCACCCCTCCACTTT
>TRBJ1-1|TRBV20-1|-|-
CSARDPSGGTEAFF
TGCAGTGCTAGAGACCCATCGGGGGGCACTGAAGCTTTCTTT
>TRBJ1-1|TRBV10-3|-|-
CAITGSVMNTEAFF
TGTGCCATCACTGGGTCGGTTATGAACACTGAAGCTTTCTTT
>TRBJ1-5|TRBV5-6|-|many
CASSLRGSPGQPQHF
TGTGCCAGCAGCTTACGGGGGTCGCCCGGTCAGCCCCAGCATTTT
>TRBJ2-5|TRBV20-1|TRBD1|-
CSAAQGAVNELETQYF
TGCAGTGCTGCACAGGGGGCGGTGAATGAACTGGAGACCCAGTACTTC
>TRBJ2-7|TRBV2|TRBD1|many
CASRLGTGRYEQYF
TGTGCCAGCAGACTCGGGACAGGGCGCTACGAGCAGTACTTC
>TRBJ1-2|TRBV7-9|-|many
CASSSRTVLSHGYTF
TGTGCCAGCAGCTCTAGGACAGTTTTATCGCATGGCTACACCTTC
>TRBJ2-7|TRBV2|-|many
CASSELGGRYEQYF
TGTGCCAGCAGCGAACTAGGGGGAAGGTACGAGCAGTACTTC
>TRBJ2-5|TRBV20-1|-|few
CSARDLRQQHQETQYF
TGCAGTGCTAGAGATCTTAGACAGCAACACCAAGAGACCCAGTACTTC
>TRBJ2-2|TRBV5-6|-|-
CASSLGTLNTGELFF
TGTGCCAGCAGCCTCGGGACTTTGAACACCGGGGAGCTGTTTTTT
>TRBJ2-1|TRBV24-1|-|many
CATSDLAGTPFLHEQFF
TGTGCCACCAGTGATTTGGCAGGGACCCCTTTCTTGCATGAGCAGTTCTTC
>TRBJ1-4|TRBV6-1|-|many
CASSEQGTNEKLFF
TGTGCCAGCAGTGAACAGGGAACTAATGAAAAACTGTTTTTT
>TRBJ2-1|TRBV6-1|TRBD2|many
CASSEGLVPRNEQFF
TGTGCCAGCAGCGAAGGACTAGTCCCTCGCAATGAGCAGTTCTTC
>TRBJ1-4|TRBV27|TRBD1|many
CASSLRTGGNEKLFF
TGTGCCAGCAGTTTACGGACAGGGGGCAATGAAAAACTGTTTTTT
>TRBJ2-1|TRBV14|-|many
CASSRGYYREQFF
TGTGCCAGCAGCCGCGGATACTACAGGGAGCAGTTCTTC
>TRBJ2-7|TRBV29-1|TRBD2|many
CSVEGTTYEQYF
TGCAGCGTTGAGGGGACTACCTACGAGCAGTACTTC
>TRBJ2-7|TRBV14|TRBD2|many
CASSLLPASGAPYEQYF
TGTGCCAGCAGCCTCCTACCAGCGAGCGGGGCTCCCTACGAGCAGTACTTC
>TRBJ1-4|TRBV2|-|many
CASSDALDEKLFF
TGTGCCAGCAGTGACGCGCTAGATGAAAAACTGTTTTTT
>TRBJ2-7|TRBV6-1|-|many
CASSPTQGYEQYF
TGTGCCAGCAGCCCAACCCAGGGTTACGAGCAGTACTTC
>TRBJ2-7|TRBV28|-|few
CASRHYIGDLGPSYEQYF
TGTGCCAGCAGGCATTACATCGGGGATTTGGGACCTTCTTACGAGCAGTACTTC
>TRBJ1-3|TRBV14|-|few
CASSRSGTLGNTIYF
TGTGCCAGCAGCCGGTCCGGGACTCTAGGAAACACCATATATTTT
>TRBJ2-1|TRBV7-8|TRBD1|many
CASNPGQGGNEQFF
TGTGCCAGCAACCCGGGACAGGGCGGAAATGAGCAGTTCTTC
>TRBJ1-1|TRBV13|TRBD1|-
CASSPGTVEALF
TGTGCCAGCAGCCCCGGGACAGTCGAAGCTCTCTTT
>TRBJ2-5|TRBV10-2|TRBD2|-
CASRLGGPETQYF
TGCGCCAGCAGGTTGGGAGGGCCGGAGACCCAGTACTTC
>TRBJ2-1|TRBV7-9|-|few
CASSLGLRSTNEQFF
TGTGCCAGCAGCTTAGGGTTACGGAGTACAAATGAGCAGTTCTTC
>TRBJ1-1|TRBV11-3|-|many
CASSPGHTEAFF
TGTGCCAGCAGCCCAGGACACACTGAAGCTTTCTTT
>TRBJ2-5|TRBV12-3/TRBV12-4|TRBD2|many
CASSFAGGPWGQETQYF
TGTGCCAGCAGTTTTGCGGGGGGGCCCTGGGGGCAAGAGACCCAGTACTTC